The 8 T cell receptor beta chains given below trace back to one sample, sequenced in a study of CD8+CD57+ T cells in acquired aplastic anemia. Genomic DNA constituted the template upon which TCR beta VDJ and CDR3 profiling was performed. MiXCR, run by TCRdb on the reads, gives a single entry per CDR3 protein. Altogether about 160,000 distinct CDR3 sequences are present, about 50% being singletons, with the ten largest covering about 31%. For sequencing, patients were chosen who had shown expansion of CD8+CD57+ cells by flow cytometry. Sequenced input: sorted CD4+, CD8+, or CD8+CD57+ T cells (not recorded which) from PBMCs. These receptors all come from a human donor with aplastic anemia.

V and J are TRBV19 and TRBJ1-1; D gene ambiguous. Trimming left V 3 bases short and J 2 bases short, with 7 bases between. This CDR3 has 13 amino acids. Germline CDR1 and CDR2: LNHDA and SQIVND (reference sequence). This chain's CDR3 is CASSIPGNTEAFF. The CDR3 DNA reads TGTGCCAGTAGTATCCCCGGAAACACTGAAGCTTTCTTT.

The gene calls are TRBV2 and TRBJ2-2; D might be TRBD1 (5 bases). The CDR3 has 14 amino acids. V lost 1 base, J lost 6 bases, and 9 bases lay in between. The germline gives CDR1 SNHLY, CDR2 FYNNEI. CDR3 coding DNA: TGTGCCAGCAGTGAAGGGCAGGGCGCCGGGGAGCTGTTTTTT. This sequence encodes CASSEGQGAGELFF.

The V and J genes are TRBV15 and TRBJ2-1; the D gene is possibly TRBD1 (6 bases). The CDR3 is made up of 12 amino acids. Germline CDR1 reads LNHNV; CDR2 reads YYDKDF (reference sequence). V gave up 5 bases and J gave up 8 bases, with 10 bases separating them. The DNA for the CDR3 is TGTGCCACCAGCGTCAGGGGCGATGAGCAGTTCTTC. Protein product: CATSVRGDEQFF.

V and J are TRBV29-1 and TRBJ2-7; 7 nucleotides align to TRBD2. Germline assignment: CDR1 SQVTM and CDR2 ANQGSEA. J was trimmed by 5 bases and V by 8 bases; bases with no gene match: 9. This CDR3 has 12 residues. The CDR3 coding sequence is TGCAGCCACGACGGGAGGACCAACGAGCAGTACTTC. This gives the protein CSHDGRTNEQYF.

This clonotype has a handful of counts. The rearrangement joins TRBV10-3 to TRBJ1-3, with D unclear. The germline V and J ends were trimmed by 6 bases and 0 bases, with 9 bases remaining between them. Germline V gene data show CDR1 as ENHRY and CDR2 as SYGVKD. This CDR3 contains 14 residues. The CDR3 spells CAIRDVDSGNTIYF. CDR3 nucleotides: TGTGCCATCAGGGACGTAGACTCTGGAAACACCATATATTTT.

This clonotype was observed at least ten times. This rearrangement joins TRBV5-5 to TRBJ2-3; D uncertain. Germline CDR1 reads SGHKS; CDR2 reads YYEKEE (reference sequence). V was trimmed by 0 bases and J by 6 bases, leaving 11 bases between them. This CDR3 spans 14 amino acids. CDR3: CASSLGEGIDTQYF. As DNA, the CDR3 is TGTGCCAGCAGCTTGGGGGAAGGGATCGATACGCAGTATTTT.

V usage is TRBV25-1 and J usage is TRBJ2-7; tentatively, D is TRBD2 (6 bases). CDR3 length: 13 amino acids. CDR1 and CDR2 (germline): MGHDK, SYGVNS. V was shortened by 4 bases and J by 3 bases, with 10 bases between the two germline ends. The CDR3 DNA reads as TGTGCCAGCAGTGTGGCGGGGAGCTACGAGCAGTACTTC. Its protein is CASSVAGSYEQYF.

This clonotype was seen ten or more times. The DNA for the CDR3 is TGTGCCAGCAGCCACCTAGCGGGGAGATTCTACAATGAGCAGTTCTTC. Translated: CASSHLAGRFYNEQFF. The rearrangement joins TRBV14 to TRBJ2-1; the match to TRBD2 covers 9 bases. The germline CDR1 and CDR2 sequences are SGHDN and FVKESK. With V trimmed by 3 bases and J by 3 bases, 6 bases remained unmatched. This CDR3 comprises 16 residues.